This T cell receptor (beta chain) was sequenced in a study of regulatory T cells in long-lasting Graves disease. This CDR3 has 15 residues. Trimming removed 8 bases from V and 9 bases from J; junction bases left unmatched: 11. In germline, CDR1 is MDHEN, CDR2 SYDVKM. Findings of the study overall: Since the sample size was small, accuracy may have been reduced.

As for this clonotype: Its specificity is unknown. This may be a read error, as it is one base from a much larger clone.

Researchers made TCR beta libraries by using iRepertoire HTBI primers and running Arm-PCR on CDR3 regions. As originally analysed: Detected in the samples were approximately 58 TRBV and under 15 TRBJ segments. In TCRdb, the multiplex PCR reads were re-called with MiXCR into one record per CDR3 protein. V and J calls and clone size were set by TCRdb, not the authors. The sample holds a few hundred thousand distinct CDR3 sequences, around 22% seen once. As to time point: persistent/refractory GD, antithyroid drugs over 5 years with positive TRAb. From RNA extracted from PBMCs, the TCR library was made. In Xi'an, China, an endocrinology department was the source of patients.

Sample: peripheral blood mononuclear cells (PBMCs), taken when the disease was refractory, from a patient treated with antithyroid drugs. The origin of this receptor is a female donor with Graves disease. V usage is TRBV28 and J usage is TRBJ1-6, with TRBD1 matching over 9 bases. In nucleotides, the CDR3 is TGTGCCAGCCGCCAGGGACAGGGTGGGAGTTCACCCCTCCACTTT. It is translated as CASRQGQGGSSPLHF.